The 17 T cell receptor beta chains reported below all come from one sample, sequenced in a study of OX40 agonist ivuxolimab in advanced cancers. TCRdb keeps only in-frame clones here, not all; method: immunoSEQ multiplex PCR. This sample has 90,000 to 150,000 clones, with 85% to 90% found just once. The input for sequencing was CD4+ or CD8+ T cells sorted from blood, taken in a trial of the OX40 agonist ivuxolimab. The receptors shown here come from an adult with an advanced solid tumor such as melanoma, head and neck, liver or kidney cancer.

In this sample, this clone turned up a few times. This chain connects TRBV6-5 to TRBJ1-1; no firm D call. Trimming pared 10 bases from V and 3 bases from J, leaving 12 bases between. The CDR3 totals 12 residues. The germline CDR1 and CDR2 sequences are MNHEY and SVGAGI. The CDR3 bases are TGTGCCACCGGGGTGAGAGACACTGAAGCTTTCTTT. Protein product: CATGVRDTEAFF.

This chain links TRBV14 with TRBJ2-3; no clear D gene. The V gene's germline CDR1 is SGHDN and CDR2 FVKESK. Deletions cut 4 bases from V and 8 bases from J, with 10 bases between. CDR3 length equals 12 residues. CDR3: CASSPSLGTQYF. The CDR3 nucleotides are TGTGCCAGCAGCCCCTCATTGGGTACGCAGTATTTT.

The chain joins TRBV19 to TRBJ2-2; D perhaps matches TRBD1 (5 bases). Trimming removed 3 bases at V and 4 bases at J, with 12 bases between. This CDR3 contains 15 residues. CDR1 and CDR2 (germline): LNHDA, SQIVND (reference sequence). The CDR3 protein is CASSIGHSGTGELFF. The CDR3 coding sequence is TGTGCCAGTAGTATTGGACACTCAGGCACCGGGGAGCTGTTTTTT.

V is TRBV6-1 and J is TRBJ2-7, with 8 bases aligning to TRBD1. Trimming at V came to 2 bases and at J to 0 bases, leaving 3 bases not matched to a gene. CDR1 MNHNS and CDR2 SASEGT come from the germline V gene. The CDR3 length is 15 residues. CDR3 nucleotides: TGTGCCAGCAGTGAAAGGGGACAGGCCTCCTACGAGCAGTACTTC. Its protein product is CASSERGQASYEQYF.

This chain joins TRBV5-4 and TRBJ2-7, with 11 bases matching TRBD1. Germline assignment: CDR1 SGHNT and CDR2 YYREEE (reference sequence). V lost 2 bases to trimming and J lost 4 bases; unmatched junction nucleotides: 8. This CDR3 is built from 16 residues. The CDR3 here is CASSLPGTGGMYEQYF. CDR3 sequence (DNA): TGTGCCAGCAGCTTACCCGGGACAGGGGGTATGTACGAGCAGTACTTC.

The V gene is TRBV5-1, the J gene TRBJ1-2, with unresolved D. The germline V and J ends were trimmed by 3 bases and 6 bases, with 9 bases remaining between them. Germline loops: CDR1 SGHRS, CDR2 YFSETQ. The length of the CDR3 is 12 residues. The CDR3 nucleotides are TGCGCCAGCAGCTCGTCGGGCCATGGCTACACCTTC. Protein: CASSSSGHGYTF.

The chain recombines TRBV28 with TRBJ2-3; 7 nucleotides line up with TRBD1. Germline V gene data show CDR1 as MDHEN and CDR2 as SYDVKM. The CDR3 loop spans 17 amino acids. The trim removed 6 bases at V and 0 bases at J, leaving 12 bases unmatched. The CDR3 sequence is CASSPAPGQQSTDTQYF. The CDR3 DNA reads as TGTGCCAGCAGCCCAGCCCCGGGACAGCAAAGCACAGATACGCAGTATTTT.

The chain joins TRBV5-6 to TRBJ2-3; 7 bases are shared with TRBD1. Germline V gives CDR1 SGHDT, CDR2 YYEEEE. Trimming at V came to 1 base and at J to 3 bases, leaving 11 bases not matched to a gene. The CDR3 contains 17 residues. Here the CDR3 DNA reads TGTGCCAGCAGCTTGATGACAGGGAGTGGTGGGACAGATACGCAGTATTTT. This gives the protein CASSLMTGSGGTDTQYF.

The chain couples TRBV2 to TRBJ1-2; perhaps TRBD1 as D (6 bases). Germline values: CDR1 SNHLY, CDR2 FYNNEI. V was pared by 7 bases and J by 3 bases, with 15 bases between. The CDR3 covers 14 residues. CDR3 bases: TGTGCCAGCATAGGAGGGGGGCAAGACTATGGCTACACCTTC. It encodes CASIGGGQDYGYTF.

The V and J genes are TRBV19 and TRBJ2-6; tentative D call: TRBD1 (6 bases). The germline gives CDR1 LNHDA, CDR2 SQIVND (reference sequence). The CDR3 spans 17 residues. V was trimmed by 5 bases and J by 0 bases, leaving 14 bases between them. The CDR3 coding sequence is TGTGCCAGTAGTTCGGCCGGGACACCCTCTGGGGCCAACGTCCTGACTTTC. Translated, it gives CASSSAGTPSGANVLTF. Combining the CDR3 with reference TRBV19 and TRBJ2-6 gives the whole variable domain DGGITQSPKYLFRKEGQNVTLSCEQNLNHDAMYWYRQDPGQGLRLIYYSQIVNDFQKGDIAEGYSVSREKKESFPLTVTSAQKNPTAFYLCASSSAGTPSGANVLTFGAGSRLTVL.

The chain is built from TRBV5-6 and TRBJ2-7; 14 nucleotides line up with TRBD2. The J segment lost 3 bases and the V segment lost 4 bases, leaving 3 bases of the junction unmatched. CDR1 is SGHDT and CDR2 is YYEEEE in the germline V gene. The CDR3 extends over 15 amino acids. CDR3 amino acids: CASSLGLAGVYEQYF. For the CDR3, the DNA is TGTGCCAGCAGCCTGGGACTAGCGGGGGTCTACGAGCAGTACTTC.

This chain uses TRBV27 with TRBJ2-5, with D possibly called TRBD1 or TRBD2 (5 bases each). CDR1 and CDR2 from the germline V gene are MNHEY and SMNVEV (reference sequence). This CDR3 comprises 15 residues. Trimming left V 5 bases short and J 6 bases short, with 19 bases between. This CDR3 is CASSPGTPLGQTQYF. The CDR3 coding sequence is TGTGCCAGCAGTCCCGGGACGCCCTTGGGCCAGACCCAGTACTTC.

The chain uses TRBV7-2 and TRBJ2-7, with D unclear. V lost 6 bases to trimming and J lost 3 bases, with 15 bases between them. Germline CDR1 SGHTA, CDR2 FQGNSA. The CDR3 is 14 residues long. CDR3 nucleotide sequence: TGTGCCAGCAGTTATGTGGGATCACTCTACGAGCAGTACTTC. This encodes CASSYVGSLYEQYF.

V usage is TRBV6-6 and J usage is TRBJ2-3, with D unclear. CDR3 length: 15 amino acids. Trimming pared 0 bases from V and 0 bases from J, leaving 7 bases between. The germline gives CDR1 MNHNY, CDR2 SVGAGI (reference sequence). The CDR3 coding sequence is TGTGCCAGCAGTTACTCCAGCACTAGCACAGATACGCAGTATTTT. Translation gives CASSYSSTSTDTQYF.

The rearrangement links TRBV5-6 to TRBJ2-3; 8 nucleotides match TRBD2. Germline trimming cut 2 bases from V and 2 bases from J; bases unmatched to any gene: 13. The germline gives CDR1 SGHDT, CDR2 YYEEEE. This CDR3 comprises 18 residues. For the CDR3, the DNA is TGTGCCAGCAGCTTAGGAAGCGTGCGGGGGGCCTTCACAGATACGCAGTATTTT. It codes for CASSLGSVRGAFTDTQYF.

J is TRBJ2-5 and V is TRBV5-1, with D hard to call. There are 12 residues in the CDR3. From germline, CDR1 is SGHRS and CDR2 YFSETQ. V was cut by 5 bases and J by 2 bases, with 7 bases left in between. The CDR3 DNA reads TGCGCCAGCAGTGGTACGCAAGAGACCCAGTACTTC. Translating gives CASSGTQETQYF. The full variable domain, its missing parts supplied by reference TRBV5-1 and TRBJ2-5, is KAGVTQTPRYLIKTRGQQVTLSCSPISGHRSVSWYQQTPGQGLQFLFEYFSETQRNKGNFPGRFSGRQFSNSRSEMNVSTLELGDSALYLCASSGTQETQYFGPGTRLLVL.

The J gene is TRBJ1-4, the V gene TRBV6-5, with TRBD1 matching over 7 bases. The ends lost 2 bases at V and 5 bases at J; junction bases unmatched: 8. The CDR3 loop spans 16 amino acids. Germline assignment: CDR1 MNHEY and CDR2 SVGAGI. In DNA, the CDR3 is TGTGCCAGCAGTTACCGAATCCAGGGGGTGAATGAAAAACTGTTTTTT. As protein: CASSYRIQGVNEKLFF.